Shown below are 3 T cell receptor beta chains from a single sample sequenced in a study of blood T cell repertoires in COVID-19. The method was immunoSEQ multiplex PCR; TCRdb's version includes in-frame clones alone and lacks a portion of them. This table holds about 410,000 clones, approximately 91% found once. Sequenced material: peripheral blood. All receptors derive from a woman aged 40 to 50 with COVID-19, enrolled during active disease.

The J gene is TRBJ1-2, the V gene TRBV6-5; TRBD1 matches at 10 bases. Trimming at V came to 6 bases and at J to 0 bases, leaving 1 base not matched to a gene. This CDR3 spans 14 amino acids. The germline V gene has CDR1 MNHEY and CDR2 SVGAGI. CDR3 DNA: TGTGCCAGCAGCGGGACAGGGGCTAACTATGGCTACACCTTC. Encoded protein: CASSGTGANYGYTF.

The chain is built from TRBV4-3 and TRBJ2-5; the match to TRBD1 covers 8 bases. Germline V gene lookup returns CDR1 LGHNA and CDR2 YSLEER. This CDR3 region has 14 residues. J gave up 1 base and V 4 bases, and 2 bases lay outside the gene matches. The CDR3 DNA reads TGCGCCAGCAGCCGTGGGACAGGCCAAGAGACCCAGTACTTC. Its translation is CASSRGTGQETQYF.

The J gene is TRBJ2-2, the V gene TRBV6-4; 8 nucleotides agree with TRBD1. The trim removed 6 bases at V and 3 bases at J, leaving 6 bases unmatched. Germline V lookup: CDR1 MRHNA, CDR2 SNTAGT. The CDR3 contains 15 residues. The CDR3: CASRGTGGDTGELFF. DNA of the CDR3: TGTGCCAGCAGGGGGACAGGAGGGGACACCGGGGAGCTGTTTTTT.